This T cell receptor beta chain was documented in a study of identifying expanded T cells in peripheral blood. The method was immunoSEQ multiplex PCR; TCRdb's version includes in-frame clones alone and lacks a portion of them. There are some 130,000 clones in the sample; around 88% occur only once, and around 8.4% lies in the top ten. V was pared by 0 bases and J by 12 bases, with 9 bases between. The CDR3 has 12 amino acids. The V gene's germline CDR1 is SEHNR and CDR2 FQNEAQ (reference sequence). This clone was seen a single time. The material sequenced was blood. This rearrangement joins TRBV7-9 to TRBJ2-1, with D possibly called TRBD1 or TRBD2 (5 bases each). The TCR was taken from a person between 18 and 75 years old in good health. CDR3 sequence: CASSLADGGQFF. The CDR3, as DNA: TGTGCCAGCAGCTTAGCGGATGGGGGGCAGTTCTTC.